This TCR beta chain was recorded in a study of blood T cell repertoires in COVID-19. Study overall: There were acute and convalescent COVID-19 samples, and they came from the United States, Italy and Spain. Sample material is recorded as cDNA or gDNA derived from T cells, B-cell-depleted T cells, or PBMCs.

This clone was detected only a few times. Compared with germline, one end of the junction differs, possibly owing to a read error. Original methodology: Quantification of nucleated cells was approximated via reference gene primer amplification. Profiling relied on immunoSEQ multiplex PCR, and the TCRdb table lists in-frame clones only, not all of them. The DNA gave D and trimming, while V, J and clone size come from that table. The table has 230,000 or so clones, around 75% seen once. The CDR3 covers 14 residues. Germline CDR1 reads KGHSH; CDR2 reads LQKENI. The sample comprised peripheral blood. This sequence was found in a human donor in a cohort sampled during active COVID-19. The chain couples TRBV18 to TRBJ1-1; 9 nucleotides agree with TRBD1. CDR3 sequence: CASTPGQGHTEAFF. Written as DNA, the CDR3 is TGTGCCAGCACACCGGGACAGGGACACACTGAAGCTTTCTTT.